Below, 3 T cell receptor beta chains from the same sample are listed, as sequenced in a study of brain T cells in children with intractable seizures. TCRdb's copy holds only in-frame clones and misses some; the assay was immunoSEQ multiplex PCR. The sample contains fewer than 85,000 clones, more than 85% of which appear only once. The starting material was peripheral blood, obtained at surgery. Every receptor here comes from a boy in the first two years of life with tuberous sclerosis and intractable seizures.

This clone was seen a single time. The genes are TRBV28 and TRBJ2-1; D uncertain. V was cut by 3 bases and J by 10 bases, with 10 bases left in between. Germline V gives CDR1 MDHEN, CDR2 SYDVKM. The CDR3 extends over 12 amino acids. The CDR3 reads CASSLGYREQFF. CDR3 DNA sequence: TGTGCCAGCAGTTTGGGCTATCGGGAGCAGTTCTTC. Full variable domain (outside the CDR3, taken from reference TRBV28 and TRBJ2-1): DVKVTQSSRYLVKRTGEKVFLECVQDMDHENMFWYRQDPGLGLRLIYFSYDVKMKEKGDIPEGYSVSREKKERFSLILESASTNQTSMYLCASSLGYREQFFGPGTRLTVL.

The chain combines TRBV25-1 with TRBJ2-2; D is possibly TRBD1 (6 bases). V was trimmed by 3 bases and J by 2 bases, leaving 10 bases between them. CDR1 and CDR2 from the germline V gene are MGHDK and SYGVNS. This CDR3 comprises 15 residues. For the CDR3, the DNA is TGTGCCAGCAGTGATCGGACAGCTAACACCGGGGAGCTGTTTTTT. This encodes CASSDRTANTGELFF.

Regarding this clone: Additional DNA sequences in this sample encode the identical CDR3. The V call is TRBV28, the J call TRBJ2-7; no firm D call. This CDR3 spans 12 amino acids. V gave up 6 bases and J gave up 0 bases, with 6 bases separating them. The germline V gene encodes CDR1 MDHEN and CDR2 SYDVKM. The CDR3 region is CASSLSSYEQYF. Written as DNA, the CDR3 is TGTGCCAGCAGCCTAAGCTCCTACGAGCAGTACTTC. The complete variable domain, with remaining parts taken from reference TRBV28 and TRBJ2-7, reads DVKVTQSSRYLVKRTGEKVFLECVQDMDHENMFWYRQDPGLGLRLIYFSYDVKMKEKGDIPEGYSVSREKKERFSLILESASTNQTSMYLCASSLSSYEQYFGPGTRLTVT.